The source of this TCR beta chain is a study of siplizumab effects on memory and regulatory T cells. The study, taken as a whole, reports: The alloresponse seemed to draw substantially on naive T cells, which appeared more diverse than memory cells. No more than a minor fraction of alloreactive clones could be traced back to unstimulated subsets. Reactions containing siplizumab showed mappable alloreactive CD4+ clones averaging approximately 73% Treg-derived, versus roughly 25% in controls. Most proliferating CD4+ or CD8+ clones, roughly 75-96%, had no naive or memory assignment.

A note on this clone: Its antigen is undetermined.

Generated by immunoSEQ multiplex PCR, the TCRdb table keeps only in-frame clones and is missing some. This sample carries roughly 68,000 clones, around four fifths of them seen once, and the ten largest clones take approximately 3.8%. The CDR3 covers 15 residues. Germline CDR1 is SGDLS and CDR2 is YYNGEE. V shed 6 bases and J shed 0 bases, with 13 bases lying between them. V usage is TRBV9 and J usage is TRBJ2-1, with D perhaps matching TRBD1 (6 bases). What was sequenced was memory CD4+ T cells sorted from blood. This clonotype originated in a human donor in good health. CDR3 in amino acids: CASTVGGASYNEQFF. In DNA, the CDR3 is TGTGCCAGCACGGTAGGGGGTGCCTCCTACAATGAGCAGTTCTTC.